Listed below are T cell receptor beta chains from one sample, sequenced in a study of shared clonotypes between healthy human individuals. The protocol was immunoSEQ multiplex PCR, while the TCRdb copy is restricted to in-frame clones and leaves out a portion. The table records about 580,000 clones, more than 95% of them present only once. Sequencing was performed on naive CD8+ T cells sorted from blood. Every receptor here comes from a man between 25 and 39 years old in good health. Both conserved end residues are part of each CDR3. The order of the fields is clone size, J gene, V gene, D gene, CDR3 DNA, CDR3 protein. The D gene is left open where the match is weak. Clone sizes are given selectively: once, few, many, or a class where the clone is expanded.

>-|TRBJ1-1|TRBV28|-
TGTGCCAGCAGTTTAGACAGTCCGAACACTGAAGCTTTCTTT
CASSLDSPNTEAFF
>-|TRBJ2-7|TRBV4-1|-
TGCGCCAGCAGCCAAGCCAGCGGACAACACTACGAGCAGTACTTC
CASSQASGQHYEQYF
>-|TRBJ1-2|TRBV15|-
TGTGCCACCAGCAGAGATAGCGGAGAGAGGACCTATGGCTACACCTTC
CATSRDSGERTYGYTF
>-|TRBJ2-1|TRBV11-2|-
TGTGCCAGCAGCTCCAATGAGCAGTTCTTC
CASSSNEQFF
>-|TRBJ2-7|TRBV6-5|TRBD1
TGTGCCAGCAGCGGACAACAGGGGTCGTACGAGCAGTACTTC
CASSGQQGSYEQYF
>-|TRBJ2-3|TRBV5-6|-
TGTGCCAGCAGCGGACAAACTAGCAGCCCTAGCACAGATACGCAGTATTTT
CASSGQTSSPSTDTQYF
>-|TRBJ2-1|TRBV14|-
TGTGCCAGCAGCCAAGTACAGGGTAGCTCCTACAATGAGCAGTTCTTC
CASSQVQGSSYNEQFF
>-|TRBJ1-5|TRBV7-2|-
TGTGCCAGCAGCTCACAGGGTTATCAGCCCCAGCATTTT
CASSSQGYQPQHF
>-|TRBJ2-3|TRBV27|-
TGTGCCAGCACCTCAAGTTGGGGTTTGGGAGATACGCAGTATTTT
CASTSSWGLGDTQYF
>-|TRBJ2-1|TRBV5-1|-
TGCGCCAGCAGCCCTGACAGGTACAATGAGCAGTTCTTC
CASSPDRYNEQFF
>-|TRBJ2-1|TRBV7-7|TRBD2
TGTGCTAGCAGCTTAGTAGCGGGAGGGCCTAATGAGCAGTTCTTC
CASSLVAGGPNEQFF
>-|TRBJ2-1|TRBV13|TRBD2
TGTGCCAGCAGCTTAGGCCGGGGGGGGGAGCAGTTCTTC
CASSLGRGGEQFF
>-|TRBJ2-7|TRBV6-1|TRBD2
TGTGCCAGCAGTAGACTAGCGGGAGCTAAGGAGCAGTACTTC
CASSRLAGAKEQYF
>once|TRBJ2-7|TRBV5-1|TRBD2
TGCGCCAGCAGCCCCCCCGGGGGAGCGGGAGGGGGAGAGCAGTACTTC
CASSPPGGAGGGEQYF
>-|TRBJ2-1|TRBV12-5|-
TGTGCTAGTGCCCCCAGGACCTGGGATGAGCAGTTCTTC
CASAPRTWDEQFF
>once|TRBJ1-1|TRBV27|-
TGTGCCAGCAGTTTATCGGCGGGCGGCTATGAAGCTTTCTTT
CASSLSAGGYEAFF
>once|TRBJ2-7|TRBV6-6|TRBD2
TGTGCCAGCAGTCCCGGACTAGTAGAGCAGTACTTC
CASSPGLVEQYF
>-|TRBJ2-7|TRBV13|TRBD1
TGTGCCAGCAGCTCCGGACAGGGTAAAGAGCAGTACTTC
CASSSGQGKEQYF
>-|TRBJ2-1|TRBV7-9|TRBD2
TGTGCCAGCAGCTTAGCTCCTAGCGGGAGCCATGAGCAGTTCTTC
CASSLAPSGSHEQFF
>once|TRBJ1-2|TRBV9|-
TGTGCCAGCAGCTCCCAATTGGGACGGGGGTTTTATGATGGCTACACCTTC
CASSSQLGRGFYDGYTF
>-|TRBJ1-1|TRBV13|-
TGTGCCAGCAGCTTACGGAAGGTTTACACTGAAGCTTTCTTT
CASSLRKVYTEAFF
>-|TRBJ1-2|TRBV10-3|TRBD1
TGTGCCATCAGTTCGACAGGGGGTACCTATGGCTACACCTTC
CAISSTGGTYGYTF
>-|TRBJ2-7|TRBV29-1|TRBD2
TGCAGCGTCGGACTAGCGGGACCCTACGAGCAGTACTTC
CSVGLAGPYEQYF
>many|TRBJ1-5|TRBV7-9|-
TGTGCCAGCAGCTTGGACGACAGAAACGATCAGCCCCAGCATTTT
CASSLDDRNDQPQHF
>-|TRBJ2-7|TRBV27|-
TGTGCCAGCAGTATCGTTCAGGAGGGGCAGCAGTACTTC
CASSIVQEGQQYF
>-|TRBJ2-5|TRBV30|-
TGTGCCTGGAGTGTAACCCGGGGCACGTCCAGGGCCCAGTACTTC
CAWSVTRGTSRAQYF
>-|TRBJ2-7|TRBV14|-
TGTGCCAGCAGCCCCTTGGGAAGTGGCGCCCGTTTTCACGAGCAGTACTTC
CASSPLGSGARFHEQYF
>-|TRBJ2-3|TRBV4-3|TRBD2
TGCGCCAGCAGCCAAGAAGGACTAGCGGACGACACAGATACGCAGTATTTT
CASSQEGLADDTDTQYF
>-|TRBJ1-2|TRBV9|-
TGTGCCAGCAGCGTAGCCGGGATCTCCTATGGCTACACCTTC
CASSVAGISYGYTF
>-|TRBJ2-7|TRBV6-1|TRBD2
TGTGCCAGCAGTGAGGGACTAGCGGGGGTCTACGAGCAGTACTTC
CASSEGLAGVYEQYF
>-|TRBJ2-7|TRBV7-8|TRBD1
TGTGCCAGCAGCGCGACCCGGGACAGGTATTCCTACGAGCAGTACTTC
CASSATRDRYSYEQYF
>-|TRBJ2-7|TRBV7-9|-
TGTGCCAGCGAGAAATTTTCGCGGGCCCGCTCCTACGAGCAGTACTTC
CASEKFSRARSYEQYF
>-|TRBJ2-1|TRBV27|TRBD2
TGTGCCAGCAGTTTACTGCGGGAGTGGTTCTTC
CASSLLREWFF
>-|TRBJ2-1|TRBV27|TRBD2
TGTGCCAGCAGAGTAGCGGGAGTTGCTTACAATGAGCAGTTCTTC
CASRVAGVAYNEQFF
>once|TRBJ2-1|TRBV28|-
TGTGCCAGTAGCGGCCTTACGGATAGCCACAATGAGCAGTTCTTC
CASSGLTDSHNEQFF
>-|TRBJ2-3|TRBV19|TRBD2
TGTGCCAGCTCTCCTAGCGGAGGTACAGATACGCAGTATTTT
CASSPSGGTDTQYF
>-|TRBJ2-2|TRBV7-9|-
TGTGCCAGCAGCTTACAAGGGGCCGAGAACACCGGGGAGCTGTTTTTT
CASSLQGAENTGELFF
>-|TRBJ2-7|TRBV27|-
TGTGCCAGCAGTTTGGGGCGGGGGCGGGAGCAGTACTTC
CASSLGRGREQYF
>-|TRBJ2-7|TRBV27|TRBD2
TGTGCCAGCAAGTCGCCTAGCGGAACCTACGAGCAGTACTTC
CASKSPSGTYEQYF
>-|TRBJ1-2|TRBV10-2|TRBD1
TGCGCCAGCAGTCCCGGGACAGGGGATGGCTACACCTTC
CASSPGTGDGYTF
>-|TRBJ2-7|TRBV29-1|TRBD1
TGCAGCGTTGAAACGACAGGGGAGTACGAGCAGTACTTC
CSVETTGEYEQYF
>-|TRBJ2-7|TRBV7-9|TRBD2
TGTGCCAGCAGCTCCCACCGGGGCAGGGACTACTCCTACGAGCAGTACTTC
CASSSHRGRDYSYEQYF
>-|TRBJ2-7|TRBV9|-
TGTGCCAGCAGCGTAGCCTCGGGAGAGGGCGAGCAGTACTTC
CASSVASGEGEQYF
>-|TRBJ2-7|TRBV11-3|-
TGTGCCAGCAGTGCCGGTGAATTAAACTCCTACGAGCAGTACTTC
CASSAGELNSYEQYF
>-|TRBJ2-7|TRBV6-1|TRBD2
TGTGCCAGCAGTCCGGGACTAGCGGGCTACGAGCAGTACTTC
CASSPGLAGYEQYF
>-|TRBJ2-5|TRBV10-2|-
TGCGCCAGCAGTGGAGGGGATGAAGGGACCCAGTACTTC
CASSGGDEGTQYF
>-|TRBJ2-7|TRBV5-1|-
TGCGCCAGCAGCTTGGGTCAGGGCCCCTACGAGCAGTACTTC
CASSLGQGPYEQYF
>once|TRBJ2-7|TRBV29-1|-
TGCAGCGTTATAACAGCATACTCCTACGAGCAGTACTTC
CSVITAYSYEQYF
>-|TRBJ2-1|TRBV25-1|-
TGTGCCAGCAGTCCTAAATTTAGCTCCTACAATGAGCAGTTCTTC
CASSPKFSSYNEQFF
>-|TRBJ2-2|TRBV19|-
TGTGCCAGTAGTCTCGGAATTTTGGCCGGGGAGCTGTTTTTT
CASSLGILAGELFF
>once|TRBJ1-5|TRBV19|-
TGTGCCAGTACTCTAGGCGGGAGTTATAGCAATCAGCCCCAGCATTTT
CASTLGGSYSNQPQHF
>-|TRBJ2-5|TRBV7-7|TRBD2
TGTGCTAGCAGTCCAACTAGCGGGAGGTTTGAGACCCAGTACTTC
CASSPTSGRFETQYF
>-|TRBJ1-1|TRBV4-1|-
TGCGCCAGCAGCCAAGGAGGGCGGACCTTGGGCCTTCTTGAAGCTTTCTTT
CASSQGGRTLGLLEAFF
>-|TRBJ1-2|TRBV7-2|TRBD1
TGTGCCAGCAGCTTTCAACAGGGGGCGATGGTCTATGGCTACACCTTC
CASSFQQGAMVYGYTF
>-|TRBJ1-1|TRBV7-8|-
TGTGCCAGCAGCCCCCCTGGTCGGAACACTGAAGCTTTCTTT
CASSPPGRNTEAFF